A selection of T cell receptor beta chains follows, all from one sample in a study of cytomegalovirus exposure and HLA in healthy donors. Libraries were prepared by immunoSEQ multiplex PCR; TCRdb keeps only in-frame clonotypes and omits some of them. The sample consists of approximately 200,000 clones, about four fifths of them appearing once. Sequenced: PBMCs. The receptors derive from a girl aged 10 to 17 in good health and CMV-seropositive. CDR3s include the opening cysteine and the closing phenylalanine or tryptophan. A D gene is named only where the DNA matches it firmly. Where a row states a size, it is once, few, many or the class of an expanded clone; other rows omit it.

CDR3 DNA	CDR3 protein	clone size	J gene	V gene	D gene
TGCAGCGTAGCCCAGACAGGGGTCGAGCAGTACTTC	CSVAQTGVEQYF	NA	TRBJ2-7	TRBV29-1	TRBD1
TGTGCCACGAGACAGGGTTCGCCCCGGGCGGACACCATATATTTT	CATRQGSPRADTIYF	NA	TRBJ1-3	TRBV10-3	TRBD1
TGTGCCAGCAGCGTAGCAACTAGCGGGGGGTTAGATGAGCAGTTCTTC	CASSVATSGGLDEQFF	few	TRBJ2-1	TRBV9	TRBD2
TGTGCCAGCAGCTTAGCGCGGGTCAGGAATTCACCCCTCCACTTT	CASSLARVRNSPLHF	NA	TRBJ1-6	TRBV7-2	NA
TGTGCCAGCAGCGTATCCGGGACTAGCGGGAGTCTAGGCTTC	CASSVSGTSGSLGF	NA	TRBJ2-7	TRBV5-6	TRBD2
TGCAGCGTCACTAAGTCGTATGAGCAGTTCTTC	CSVTKSYEQFF	NA	TRBJ2-1	TRBV29-1	NA
TGTGCCAGCAGCGTGGGGGGGGTAAGGGCCACAGATACGCAGTATTTT	CASSVGGVRATDTQYF	NA	TRBJ2-3	TRBV9	TRBD2
TGTGCTAGTGGTTGGTGGACTAGCGGGGAGCAGTTCTTC	CASGWWTSGEQFF	few	TRBJ2-1	TRBV12-5	TRBD2
TGCAGCGTTGTAAGGTCGGGGGATGGCTACACCTTC	CSVVRSGDGYTF	once	TRBJ1-2	TRBV29-1	NA
TGTGCCAGCAGTGAATATGAGCAGACTGACTATGGCTACACCTTC	CASSEYEQTDYGYTF	once	TRBJ1-2	TRBV25-1	NA
TGCGCCAGCAGCTTGGGTGGGGCAGGGGAGCCCCACGAGCAGTACTTC	CASSLGGAGEPHEQYF	NA	TRBJ2-7	TRBV5-1	NA
TGTGCCAGCAGTGGGCAGGGGGGCAGGACTACTTCGGCGGGTGACTACACCTTC	CASSGQGGRTTSAGDYTF	NA	TRBJ1-2	TRBV2	TRBD1
TGCGCCAGCAGCCAAGAATGGAGGGAATACAATGAGCAGTTCTTC	CASSQEWREYNEQFF	few	TRBJ2-1	TRBV4-3	NA
TGCGCCAGCACGGGGACTGGCATCTACGAGCAGTACTTC	CASTGTGIYEQYF	NA	TRBJ2-7	TRBV10-2	NA
TGTGCCAGCAATAGTGGGGCTGGCCAAGAGACCCAGTACTTC	CASNSGAGQETQYF	few	TRBJ2-5	TRBV5-4	NA
TGTGCCAGCAGCGTTCGGGGGGTTACTGAAGCTTTCTTT	CASSVRGVTEAFF	NA	TRBJ1-1	TRBV11-2	NA
TGTGCCAGCAGCGTAGACCCCGGGAGGTCCGCCAATGAGCAGTTCTTC	CASSVDPGRSANEQFF	NA	TRBJ2-1	TRBV9	TRBD2
TGCGCCAGCAGCTTAACTAGCCGGGTAGACGAGCAGTACTTC	CASSLTSRVDEQYF	NA	TRBJ2-7	TRBV5-1	NA
TGTGCCAGCAGCACGCACAGGGGCAATGAGCAGTTCTTC	CASSTHRGNEQFF	NA	TRBJ2-1	TRBV14	TRBD1
TGTGCCACCGGGACTCCTCCAGGGGAGCAGTACTTC	CATGTPPGEQYF	few	TRBJ2-7	TRBV7-9	NA
TGTGCCAGCAGCCCGGCGCTAGCGGGGGGGGAGACCCAGTACTTC	CASSPALAGGETQYF	NA	TRBJ2-5	TRBV5-4	TRBD2
TGTGCCAGTAGTATAGGCAGTAACACCGGGGAGCTGTTTTTT	CASSIGSNTGELFF	NA	TRBJ2-2	TRBV19	NA
TGTGCCAGCAGTTTCCAGGCTGAACGTGGAAACACCATATATTTT	CASSFQAERGNTIYF	NA	TRBJ1-3	TRBV6-5	NA
TGTGCCAGCAGTGAACCCACGGGACAGGGGTACGAGCAGTACTTC	CASSEPTGQGYEQYF	NA	TRBJ2-7	TRBV6-1	TRBD1
TGCGCCAGTGGAGCGGCCCACAATGAGCAGTTCTTC	CASGAAHNEQFF	NA	TRBJ2-1	TRBV10-1	NA
TGTGCCAGCATGTCGGGAAACTATGGCTACACCTTC	CASMSGNYGYTF	NA	TRBJ1-2	TRBV19	NA
TGTGCCAGCAGCTACCGATACGGGACAGGGGGATTGGAGACCCAGTACTTC	CASSYRYGTGGLETQYF	NA	TRBJ2-5	TRBV7-8	TRBD1
TGTGCCAGCAGTTACTCACGGCTAGCTTACTACGAGCAGTACTTC	CASSYSRLAYYEQYF	NA	TRBJ2-7	TRBV6-5	NA
TGCGCCAGCAGCTTGTCCGGGGGGTACAATGAGCAGTTCTTC	CASSLSGGYNEQFF	NA	TRBJ2-1	TRBV5-1	TRBD2
TGTGCCAGCAGCTTGCGGGGGGCTAACACTGAAGCTTTCTTT	CASSLRGANTEAFF	NA	TRBJ1-1	TRBV7-9	NA
TGTGCCTGGAGTACAGGGGTAAGTCAGCCCCAGCATTTT	CAWSTGVSQPQHF	NA	TRBJ1-5	TRBV30	TRBD1